Listed below are T cell receptor beta chains from one sample, sequenced in a study of blood T cells in healthy people across ages. TCRdb independently ran MiXCR on the 5' RACE reads; one entry per CDR3 protein. Among around 1.5 million distinct CDR3 sequences listed, almost 60% were seen once. Sequenced: blood. The receptors were sampled from a man in his late teens or twenties in good health. The conserved cysteine and the conserved F or W are not part of the CDR3 here.

v_gene	CDR3aa
TRBV29-1	SVNPRGGSYNEQF
TRBV6-2/TRBV6-3	ASSHRGQSTDTQY
TRBV20-1	SAVVGQGFDQPQH
TRBV6-1	ASSEEVNNEQF
TRBV4-1	ASSLGHNQETQY
TRBV27	ASSPDPTGRANYGYT
TRBV20-1	SARDRVSPLH
TRBV21-1	ASSKATGVSYEQY
TRBV27	ASSPSFAGLSTDTQY
TRBV30	AWSSLPKGANVLT
TRBV20-1	SAREGSHEQY
TRBV28	ASWAGGNQPQH
TRBV11-2	ASSLVFAGNNEQF
TRBV25-1	ASSDVNGQY
TRBV29-1	SVEGPGQGFTGELF
TRBV25-1	ASSELGTGDSYEQY
TRBV7-7	ASSPHGTGVTDTQY
TRBV19	ASSIVARYREQY
TRBV7-2	ATGTSGHTDTQY
TRBV29-1	SGLQGNEQF
TRBV27	ASSLGTLEYDANYGYT
TRBV27	ASSLRADYNEQF
TRBV12-3/TRBV12-4	ASGWTAVQETQY
TRBV6-6	ASGPTGTGGTDTQY
TRBV27	ASSLSQGRNTIY
TRBV28	ASTFSGRGDTQY
TRBV25-1	ASSESSGGTNSYEQY
TRBV7-9	ASSSRAGLRNEQF
TRBV21-1	ASSKGMKGKAKNIRY
TRBV4-3	ASGDMSLGYT
TRBV6-1	ASSGRDREYEQY
TRBV29-1	SVERGQGGGVGYEQY
TRBV28	ASSPPERGVYEQY
TRBV20-1	SAKPRTSGGQDTQY
TRBV24-1	ATRNLQGEDYEQY
TRBV27	ASSFGPGAQY
TRBV11-2	ASSLPLRTGRSPLH
TRBV27	ASSLLGQQAYEQY
TRBV12-3/TRBV12-4	ASRVGTGHRKPQH
TRBV4-1	ASSQVGARVAY
TRBV27	ASRSGWLSTGELF
TRBV11-3	ASSLGWEVTDTQY
TRBV28	ASRPMDAWGTEVF
TRBV7-9	ASSVSNNEQF
TRBV20-1	SAGDRASTNEKLF
TRBV6-5	ASSYSPQGANYGYT
TRBV2	ASKGGTGNGPEEQF
TRBV3-1	ASSQDAGGLNEQY
TRBV6-5	ASRRERFSSYNEQF
TRBV20-1	SASVGMYSPLH
TRBV21-1	ASSPWASGRRAGEQF